These 5 T cell receptor beta chains were all obtained from the same sample, sequenced in a study of T cell repertoires in cytomegalovirus infection. Their antigen targets remain unknown. One entry per CDR3 protein, called by TCRdb with MiXCR from the reads. The sample contains over 100,000 distinct CDR3 sequences, around 28% of which appear only once. Source: CD8+ T cells from cultured PBMCs, taken from culture after CMV antigen stimulation. The receptors stem from a human donor in good health (CMV status not recorded). Some clones in this sample may be carry-over from other donors' samples.

This rearrangement joins TRBV12-3 or TRBV12-4 to TRBJ2-1; 7 nucleotides match TRBD2. With 5 bases clipped from V and 4 bases from J, the junction kept 8 bases outside the gene matches. The CDR3 length is 15 residues. CDR3 sequence (DNA): TGTGCCAGCAGTCCCGGCGGGGGTGTTTACAATGAGCAGTTCTTC. This encodes CASSPGGGVYNEQFF.

This clonotype was counted at least ten times. The chain recombines TRBV7-9 with TRBJ1-1; 12 bases align to TRBD1. This CDR3 contains 17 residues. V shed 5 bases and J 3 bases; nucleotides not matched to a gene: 10. The germline CDR1 and CDR2 sequences are SEHNR and FQNEAQ (reference sequence). This chain's CDR3 is CASSGPGQGALDTEAFF. The CDR3 DNA reads TGTGCCAGCAGCGGACCGGGACAGGGGGCATTGGACACTGAAGCTTTCTTT.

In this sample, this clonotype turned up many times. The CDR3 nucleotides read TGTGCCAGCAGCTGGGGACAGGGGGCTGGCGAGCAGTACTTC. Its translation: CASSWGQGAGEQYF. The gene calls are TRBV7-2 and TRBJ2-7, with TRBD1 identical over 12 bases. The V and J ends lost 4 bases and 6 bases, in that order; junction bases with no gene match: 4. Germline V gives CDR1 SGHTA, CDR2 FQGNSA. This CDR3 comprises 14 residues. Variable domain in full (rest from reference TRBV7-2 and TRBJ2-7): GAGVSQSPSNKVTEKGKDVELRCDPISGHTALYWYRQSLGQGLEFLIYFQGNSAPDKSGLPSDRFSAERTGGSVSTLTIQRTQQEDSAVYLCASSWGQGAGEQYFGPGTRLTVT.

This clonotype occurred many times. The chain has TRBV7-9 and TRBJ2-5, with TRBD1 matching over 8 bases. The J segment lost 4 bases and the V segment lost 1 base, leaving 11 bases of the junction unmatched. The CDR3 has 17 residues. Germline V gene data show CDR1 as SEHNR and CDR2 as FQNEAQ (reference sequence). CDR3 residues: CASSLEGSRGRRETQYF. Written as DNA, the CDR3 is TGTGCCAGCAGCTTAGAAGGGTCCAGGGGGCGCCGAGAGACCCAGTACTTC.

This clonotype was seen at least ten times. CDR3 coding DNA: TGTGCCAGCAGCTCGGCCGCAGGGGGGGAGGAGTACGAGCAGTACTTC. This encodes CASSSAAGGEEYEQYF. The rearrangement joins TRBV7-9 to TRBJ2-7; D could derive from TRBD1 or TRBD2 (7 bases each). The CDR3 extends over 16 amino acids. V was trimmed by 4 bases and J by 4 bases, leaving 20 bases between them. Germline CDR1 reads SEHNR; CDR2 reads FQNEAQ (reference sequence).